The 9 T cell receptor beta chains reported below all come from one sample, sequenced in a study of OX40 agonist ivuxolimab in advanced cancers. TCRdb's table, derived via immunoSEQ multiplex PCR, lists solely in-frame clones and lacks some. This sample has roughly 90,000 clones; about 90% occur once, and the top ten carry roughly 8.7%. The material sequenced was CD4+ or CD8+ T cells sorted from blood, taken in a trial of the OX40 agonist ivuxolimab. These receptors were taken from an adult with an advanced solid tumor such as melanoma, head and neck, liver or kidney cancer.

This chain connects TRBV28 to TRBJ2-1; the D is unclear. There are 12 residues in the CDR3. Per germline, CDR1 MDHEN and CDR2 SYDVKM. With 7 bases removed from V and 3 bases from J, the gap between germline ends came to 7 bases. CDR3 in DNA: TGTGCCAGCACGCGGAACTACAATGAGCAGTTCTTC. Translating it yields CASTRNYNEQFF.

The chain is built from TRBV7-9 and TRBJ2-7, with D unclear. Germline CDR1 is SEHNR and CDR2 is FQNEAQ (reference sequence). CDR3 length: 13 amino acids. The V and J ends lost 3 bases and 0 bases respectively, with 6 bases between them. The CDR3 DNA reads as TGTGCCAGCAGCTTGCAGATCTCCTACGAGCAGTACTTC. Translated, it gives CASSLQISYEQYF.

The chain is built from TRBV28 and TRBJ2-7; 11 bases are a match to TRBD2. This CDR3 region has 13 residues. The trim removed 6 bases at V and 7 bases at J, leaving 5 bases unmatched. Per germline, CDR1 MDHEN and CDR2 SYDVKM. The CDR3 region is CASSRGLAEEQYF. CDR3 coding DNA: TGTGCCAGCAGCAGGGGACTAGCGGAGGAGCAGTACTTC. Supplemented by reference TRBV28 and TRBJ2-7, the full variable domain reads DVKVTQSSRYLVKRTGEKVFLECVQDMDHENMFWYRQDPGLGLRLIYFSYDVKMKEKGDIPEGYSVSREKKERFSLILESASTNQTSMYLCASSRGLAEEQYFGPGTRLTVT.

The chain is built from TRBV7-2 and TRBJ2-7; 9 bases are shared with TRBD2. The V and J ends lost 4 bases and 6 bases, in that order; junction bases with no gene match: 1. CDR1 is SGHTA, CDR2 FQGNSA, per germline. The CDR3 contains 12 residues. CDR3 bases: TGTGCCAGCAGCTCGACTAGCGGCGAGCAGTACTTC. Protein sequence: CASSSTSGEQYF.

This rearrangement joins TRBV7-2 to TRBJ1-2, with a tentative D call TRBD1 (5 bases). The V end lost 5 bases, the J end lost 2 bases, and 9 bases lay between the germline ends. This CDR3 is built from 13 residues. CDR1 is SGHTA, CDR2 FQGNSA, per germline. CDR3 sequence (DNA): TGTGCCAGCAGCCCTGACAGCAACTATGGCTACACCTTC. Protein product: CASSPDSNYGYTF. The whole variable domain, filled in from reference TRBV7-2 and TRBJ1-2, reads GAGVSQSPSNKVTEKGKDVELRCDPISGHTALYWYRQSLGQGLEFLIYFQGNSAPDKSGLPSDRFSAERTGGSVSTLTIQRTQQEDSAVYLCASSPDSNYGYTFGSGTRLTVV.

This chain joins TRBV11-1 and TRBJ2-2; D not certain. The V end lost 1 base, the J end lost 6 bases, and 9 bases lay between the germline ends. Looked up from germline, CDR1 is SGHAT and CDR2 is FQDESV (reference sequence). There are 14 residues in the CDR3. Written as DNA, the CDR3 is TGTGCCAGCAGCTTAGTGCTGGACCCCGGGGAGCTGTTTTTT. The encoded protein is CASSLVLDPGELFF.

This clone was counted once. The V gene is TRBV27, the J gene TRBJ1-1; 7 bases agree with TRBD1. CDR1 is MNHEY, CDR2 SMNVEV, per germline (reference sequence). V lost 5 bases to trimming and J lost 6 bases; unmatched junction nucleotides: 6. This CDR3 region has 13 residues. As DNA, the CDR3 is TGTGCCAGCAGTCCGTCAGGGGGGGCTGAAGCTTTCTTT. It is translated as CASSPSGGAEAFF.

The chain has TRBV29-1 and TRBJ2-7, with D tentatively TRBD1 (6 bases). Per germline, CDR1 SQVTM and CDR2 ANQGSEA. This CDR3 region has 15 residues. Trimming took 1 base from V and 3 from J, leaving 16 bases between them. DNA for the CDR3: TGCAGCGTTGAAGCCCGGGACACCAAAAGCTACGAGCAGTACTTC. The encoded protein is CSVEARDTKSYEQYF.

The gene calls are TRBV5-1 and TRBJ2-3; tentatively, D is TRBD1 (5 bases). CDR1 SGHRS and CDR2 YFSETQ come from the germline V gene. The CDR3 is made up of 16 amino acids. Trimming left V 3 bases short and J 0 bases short, with 14 bases between. The CDR3 spells CASSSLKDTSTDTQYF. The DNA for the CDR3 is TGCGCCAGCAGCTCGTTAAAGGACACTAGCACAGATACGCAGTATTTT.